This T cell receptor beta chain was obtained from a study of T-cell memory formation after mild COVID-19. Study summary: The two donors had largely donor-specific TCR clusters. Study findings and constraints: Pre-infection memory showed some responding clones, and this suggested that cross-reactive memory joined. CM and EM subsets held most contracting CD4+ clones; EMRA held CD8+ ones. Clones shrinking between day 15 and 85 showed a balanced CD4/CD8 split, and those that grew later tilted toward CD4+.

Trimming left V 1 base short and J 3 bases short, with 12 bases between. Germline V gene data show CDR1 as SEHNR and CDR2 as FQNEAQ (reference sequence). The length of the CDR3 is 15 residues. TCRdb reanalysed the 5' RACE reads using MiXCR and keeps one entry per CDR3 protein. The sample consists of roughly 250,000 distinct CDR3 sequences, over 15% of them appearing once. This clonotype has a handful of counts. Antigen: not known. The sequenced sample consisted of PBMCs or a T cell subset sorted from them (not recorded which). The receptor's source is a man between 18 and 35 years old who had mild COVID-19 (a few samples of this study predate the infection). Cell type and time point are not known. The chain links TRBV7-9 to TRBJ1-2; D might be TRBD1 (5 bases). The CDR3 here is CASSLGGDGDYGYTF. For the CDR3, the DNA is TGTGCCAGCAGCTTAGGGGGGGACGGGGACTATGGCTACACCTTC.